This T cell receptor (beta chain) was recorded in a study of T cell responses to AZD1222 COVID-19 vaccine. Study-level results: Clonal diversity may have been underestimated, and the donors were mostly white British, with more females than males.

Produced via immunoSEQ multiplex PCR; TCRdb's table is partial and in-frame only. The table includes approximately 120,000 clones, roughly 91% detected once. Germline CDR1 is MNHEY and CDR2 is SVGAGI. The trim removed 2 bases at V and 6 bases at J, leaving 4 bases unmatched. The CDR3 loop spans 14 amino acids. This clone was recorded only once. Antigen unknown. Source: peripheral blood, taken on day 0 of MenACWY control vaccination. This clonotype was sampled from an adult in good health. J is TRBJ2-1 and V is TRBV6-5; 7 bases are a match to TRBD2. In DNA form, the CDR3 reads TGTGCCAGCAGTTACAGCGGGGAGGTCAATGAGCAGTTCTTC. Translating gives CASSYSGEVNEQFF.